This T cell receptor beta chain is drawn from a study of somatic mutations in cytotoxic T cells in rheumatoid arthritis. On the study more broadly: Flow cytometric sorting isolated some V beta antibody-stained T-cell populations at nearly 100% purity, and among them were V beta1+ cells that underwent TCRB sequencing.

Measured with immunoSEQ multiplex PCR; TCRdb has only the in-frame clones, and not every one. Among just under 20,000 clones listed, around 79% were seen once. The CDR3 covers 12 residues. The V gene lost 0 bases and the J gene lost 9 bases, with 7 bases spanning the gap. The germline CDR1 and CDR2 sequences are SGDLS and YYNGEE. This sequence originates from a woman in her forties or fifties in good health. This rearrangement joins TRBV9 to TRBJ2-1; D remains ambiguous. The sample comprised CD8+ T cells sorted from blood. CDR3 amino acids: CASSVEAGEQFF. CDR3 sequence (DNA): TGTGCCAGCAGCGTAGAGGCTGGTGAGCAGTTCTTC.